One T cell receptor beta chain is described in this entry. The antigen remains undetermined. Reverse transcription of all isolated RNA meant that expressed TCRB transcripts were sequenced. The assay was immunoSEQ multiplex PCR, and TCRdb's table has in-frame clones only and misses some. The data contain around 40,000 clones, roughly 70% of them singletons. This record comes from a study of beta chain features in type 1 diabetes. The study's findings and limits: A moderate, significant TCRB CDR3 shortening appeared in type 1 diabetes across four CD4+ subsets. Researchers cautioned that cDNA sequencing could over-represent cells with high TCR expression. Patients with type 1 diabetes showed fewer VDJ junction insertions and more deletions.

The germline V and J ends were trimmed by 2 bases and 7 bases, with 13 bases remaining between them. CDR3 size: 14 residues. In germline, CDR1 is SGDLS, CDR2 YYNGEE. This receptor was identified in a young woman with type 1 diabetes. The chain uses TRBV9 and TRBJ2-1, with D possibly matching TRBD2 (5 bases). The sample consisted of Tregs from blood. The CDR3 region has the DNA TGTGCCAGCAGCGTTCGGTCCGGGGTTAATGAGCAGTTCTTC. It specifies CASSVRSGVNEQFF.